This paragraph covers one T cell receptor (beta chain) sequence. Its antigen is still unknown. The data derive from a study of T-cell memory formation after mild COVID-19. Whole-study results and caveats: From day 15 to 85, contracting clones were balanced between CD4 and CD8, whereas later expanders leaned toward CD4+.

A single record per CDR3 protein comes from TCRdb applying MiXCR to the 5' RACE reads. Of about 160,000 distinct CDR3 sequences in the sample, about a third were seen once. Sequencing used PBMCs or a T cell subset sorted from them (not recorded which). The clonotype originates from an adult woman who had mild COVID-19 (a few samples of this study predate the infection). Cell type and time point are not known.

CDR3 nucleotide sequence: TGTGCCAGCAGCCAAGAGGCAGGGGGAAACAATGAGCAGTTCTTC. Encoded protein: CASSQEAGGNNEQFF. This chain joins TRBV4-2 and TRBJ2-1, with 7 bases matching TRBD1. Germline V lookup: CDR1 LGHNA, CDR2 YNFKEQ. V gave up 0 bases and J gave up 5 bases; unmatched junction bases: 4. CDR3 length equals 15 residues.